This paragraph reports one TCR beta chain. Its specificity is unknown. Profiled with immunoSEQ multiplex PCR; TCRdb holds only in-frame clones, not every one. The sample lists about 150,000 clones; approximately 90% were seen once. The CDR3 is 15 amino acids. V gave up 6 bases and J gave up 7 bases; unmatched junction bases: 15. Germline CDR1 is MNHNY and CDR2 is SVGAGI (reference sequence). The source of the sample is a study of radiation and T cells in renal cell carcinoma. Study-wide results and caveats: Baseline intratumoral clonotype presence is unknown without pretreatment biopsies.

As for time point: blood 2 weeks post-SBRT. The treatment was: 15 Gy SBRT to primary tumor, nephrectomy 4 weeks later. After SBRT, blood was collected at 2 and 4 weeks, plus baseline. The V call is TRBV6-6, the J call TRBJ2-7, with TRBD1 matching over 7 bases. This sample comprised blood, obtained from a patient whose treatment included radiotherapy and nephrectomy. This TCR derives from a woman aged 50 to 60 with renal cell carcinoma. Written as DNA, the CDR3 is TGTGCCAGCAGCAAACAGGGGACCGGGATGGGGGAGCAGTACTTC. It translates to CASSKQGTGMGEQYF.